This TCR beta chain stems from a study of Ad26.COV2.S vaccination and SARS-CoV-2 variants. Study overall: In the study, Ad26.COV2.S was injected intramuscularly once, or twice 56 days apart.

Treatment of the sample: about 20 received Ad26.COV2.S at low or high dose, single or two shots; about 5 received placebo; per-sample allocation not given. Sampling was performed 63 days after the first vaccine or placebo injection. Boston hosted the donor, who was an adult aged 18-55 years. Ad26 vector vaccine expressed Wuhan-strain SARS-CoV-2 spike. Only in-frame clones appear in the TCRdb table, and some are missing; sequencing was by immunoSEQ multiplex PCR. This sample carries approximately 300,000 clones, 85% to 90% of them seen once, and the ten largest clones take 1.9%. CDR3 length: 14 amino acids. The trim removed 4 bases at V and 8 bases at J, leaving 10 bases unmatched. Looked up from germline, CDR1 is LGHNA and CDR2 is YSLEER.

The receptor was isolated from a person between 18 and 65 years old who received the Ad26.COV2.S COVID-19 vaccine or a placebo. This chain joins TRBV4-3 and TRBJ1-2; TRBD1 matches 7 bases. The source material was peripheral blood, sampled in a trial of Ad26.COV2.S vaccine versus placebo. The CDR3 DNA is TGCGCCAGCAGCCCGACAGGGCTTCAAGTCGGCTACACCTTC. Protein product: CASSPTGLQVGYTF.